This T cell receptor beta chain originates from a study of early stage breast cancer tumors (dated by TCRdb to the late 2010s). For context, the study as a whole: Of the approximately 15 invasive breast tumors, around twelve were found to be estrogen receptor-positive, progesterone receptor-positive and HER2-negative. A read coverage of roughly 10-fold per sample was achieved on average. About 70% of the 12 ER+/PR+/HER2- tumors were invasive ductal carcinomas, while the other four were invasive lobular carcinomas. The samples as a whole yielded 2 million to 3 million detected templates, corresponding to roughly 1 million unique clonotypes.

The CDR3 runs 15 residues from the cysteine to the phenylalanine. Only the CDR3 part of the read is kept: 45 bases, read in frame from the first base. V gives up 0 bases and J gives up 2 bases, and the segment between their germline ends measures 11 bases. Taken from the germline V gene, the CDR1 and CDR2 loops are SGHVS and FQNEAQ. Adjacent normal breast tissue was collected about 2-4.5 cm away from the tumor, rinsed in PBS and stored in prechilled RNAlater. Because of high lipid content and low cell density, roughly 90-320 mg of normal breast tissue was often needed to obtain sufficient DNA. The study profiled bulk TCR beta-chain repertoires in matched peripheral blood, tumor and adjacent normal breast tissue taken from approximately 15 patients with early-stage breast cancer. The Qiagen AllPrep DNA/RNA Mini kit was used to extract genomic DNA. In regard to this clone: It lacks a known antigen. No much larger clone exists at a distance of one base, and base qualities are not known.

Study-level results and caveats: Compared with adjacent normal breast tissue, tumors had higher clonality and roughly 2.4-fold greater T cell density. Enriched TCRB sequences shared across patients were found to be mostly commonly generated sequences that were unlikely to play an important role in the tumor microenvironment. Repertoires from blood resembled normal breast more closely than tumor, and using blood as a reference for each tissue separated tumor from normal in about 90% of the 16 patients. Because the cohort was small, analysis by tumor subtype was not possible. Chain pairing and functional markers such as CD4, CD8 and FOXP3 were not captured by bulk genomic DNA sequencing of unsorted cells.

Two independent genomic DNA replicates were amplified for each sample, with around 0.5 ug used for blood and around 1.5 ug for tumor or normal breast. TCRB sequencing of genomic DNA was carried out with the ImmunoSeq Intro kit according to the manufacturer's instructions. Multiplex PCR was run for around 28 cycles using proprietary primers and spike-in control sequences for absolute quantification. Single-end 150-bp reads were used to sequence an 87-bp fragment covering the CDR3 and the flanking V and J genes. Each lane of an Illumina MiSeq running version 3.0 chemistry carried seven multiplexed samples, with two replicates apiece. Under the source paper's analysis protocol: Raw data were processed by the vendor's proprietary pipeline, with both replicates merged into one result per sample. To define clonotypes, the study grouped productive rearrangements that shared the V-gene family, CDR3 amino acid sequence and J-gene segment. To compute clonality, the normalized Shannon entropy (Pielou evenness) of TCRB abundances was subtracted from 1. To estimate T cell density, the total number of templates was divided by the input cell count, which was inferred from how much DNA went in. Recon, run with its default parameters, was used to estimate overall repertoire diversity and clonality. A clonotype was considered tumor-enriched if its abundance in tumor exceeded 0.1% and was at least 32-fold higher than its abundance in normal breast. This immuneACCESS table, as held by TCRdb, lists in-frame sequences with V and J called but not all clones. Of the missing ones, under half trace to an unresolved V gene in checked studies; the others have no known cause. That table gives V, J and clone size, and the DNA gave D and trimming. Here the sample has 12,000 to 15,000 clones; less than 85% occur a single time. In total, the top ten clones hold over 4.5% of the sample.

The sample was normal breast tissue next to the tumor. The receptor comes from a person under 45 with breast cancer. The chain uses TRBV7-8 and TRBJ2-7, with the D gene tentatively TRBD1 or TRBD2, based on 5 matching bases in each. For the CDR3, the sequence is CASSLAPGPPYEQYF. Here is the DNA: TGTGCCAGCAGCTTAGCTCCGGGACCACCCTACGAGCAGTACTTC.